This T cell receptor beta chain was identified in a study of blood T cells in healthy people across ages. The study, taken as a whole, reports: PBMCs left unsorted prevented a conclusive naive versus antigen-experienced comparison.

This clonotype has only a few counts. Its antigen is not known. The germline gives CDR1 SGHRS, CDR2 YFSETQ. This CDR3 has 13 residues. The ends were cut back, 4 bases at V and 3 bases at J, with 10 bases in the middle. The second PCR ran roughly 6 to 12 cycles with a sample-barcoded 5' primer and J-beta primers. TCRdb used MiXCR to reprocess the 5' RACE reads, holding one entry per CDR3 protein. The sample has some 370,000 distinct CDR3 sequences, more than 45% seen once. The specimen was blood. The clonotype comes from a man in his 60s in good health. The chain is built from TRBV5-1 and TRBJ1-2; a possible D gene is TRBD1 (5 bases). The DNA for the CDR3 is TGCGCCAGCAGCCCGGACATTTACTATGGCTACACCTTC. This encodes CASSPDIYYGYTF.